This is a list of T cell receptor beta chains from one sample in a study of T-cell reconstitution after alpha-beta-depleted transplantation in children. TCRdb reprocessed the PCR reads with MiXCR, giving one entry per CDR3 protein. The sample consists of 190,000 or so distinct CDR3 sequences, over 5.5% of them appearing once. The specimen was PBMCs from the stem cell graft donor, collected from the stem cell graft. The receptors originated from a human donor who donated a stem cell graft to a child with Wiskott-Aldrich syndrome. The CDR3 runs from the conserved cysteine through the conserved F or W. D genes are given only for firm matches. Not all rows give a size; the values are once, few, many and, for expanded clones, a class.

clone_size	v_call	j_call	d_call	cdr3_nt	cdr3_aa
.	TRBV14	TRBJ2-3	TRBD1	TGTGCCAGCTCTCAATTACAGGGGGCCCCAGATACGCAGTATTTT	CASSQLQGAPDTQYF
many	TRBV6-5	TRBJ2-1	.	TGTGCCAGCAGTTACTACTCAGCCAGCAATGAGCAGTTCTTC	CASSYYSASNEQFF
many	TRBV5-1	TRBJ2-1	.	TGCGCCAGCAGTTTCCAAGGATATGAGCAGTTCTTC	CASSFQGYEQFF
few	TRBV5-1	TRBJ1-1	TRBD1	TGCGCCAGCAGCGCCGGGGACAGGGGAGAAGGGGACACTGAAGCTTTCTTT	CASSAGDRGEGDTEAFF
many	TRBV7-2	TRBJ1-1	.	TGTGCCAGCAGCTCAGTGGGGAAGGCAGCGAACACTGAAGCTTTCTTT	CASSSVGKAANTEAFF
many	TRBV28	TRBJ2-7	.	TGTGCCAGCAGTTTATATAGGCAGAGTTCCTACGAGCAGTACTTC	CASSLYRQSSYEQYF
.	TRBV5-6	TRBJ2-2	TRBD1	TGTGCCAGCAGTCTAATACAGGGGATTCGAACCGGGGAGCTGTTTTTT	CASSLIQGIRTGELFF
many	TRBV12-3/TRBV12-4	TRBJ2-1	TRBD1	TGTGCCAGCAGTGACACAGGGGTGGTTAACAATGAGCAGTTCTTC	CASSDTGVVNNEQFF
.	TRBV30	TRBJ2-2	TRBD2	TGTGCCTGGAGGTTCGGGGGGGTGAGCACCGGGGAGCTGTTTTTT	CAWRFGGVSTGELFF
few	TRBV11-3	TRBJ2-2	.	TGTGCCAGCAGCTTAGAATCTTGGACCGGGGAGCTGTTTTTT	CASSLESWTGELFF
many	TRBV29-1	TRBJ2-1	.	TGCAGCGTCGAACCAGGGTACAATGAGCAGTTCTTC	CSVEPGYNEQFF
many	TRBV2	TRBJ2-3	TRBD2	TGTGCCAGCAGTGATCTAGCGGGGGAATCATCTAGCACAGATACGCAGTATTTT	CASSDLAGESSSTDTQYF
many	TRBV24-1	TRBJ2-5	.	TGTGCCACCAGTGATCAACTAGCAGGGGAGACCCAGTACTTC	CATSDQLAGETQYF
many	TRBV7-9	TRBJ1-2	.	TGTGCCAGCAGCTTAGATGGCAGGGTGGATTCGGCTTATGGCTACACCTTC	CASSLDGRVDSAYGYTF
many	TRBV4-3	TRBJ2-7	TRBD2	TGCGCCAGCAGCGCCACTAGCGGGAGGTCCTACGAGCAGTACTTC	CASSATSGRSYEQYF
many	TRBV2	TRBJ2-1	.	TGTGCCAGCAGCCGACCGGGACTTCGCTCCTACAATGAGCAGTTCTTC	CASSRPGLRSYNEQFF
many	TRBV6-1	TRBJ1-1	.	TGTGCCAGCAGTGAGAAGAGCGACACTGAAGCTTTCTTT	CASSEKSDTEAFF
many	TRBV9	TRBJ2-1	.	TGTGCCAGCAGCGTAGAACCCAGCGTAGGAGTGGGTGAGCAGTTCTTC	CASSVEPSVGVGEQFF
few	TRBV24-1	TRBJ2-3	.	TGTGCCACTCAGGACCGGAGAACCACAGATACGCAGTATTTT	CATQDRRTTDTQYF
many	TRBV7-9	TRBJ2-3	.	TGTGCCAGCAGCCCCTACAGGCTAGTCACAGATACGCAGTATTTT	CASSPYRLVTDTQYF
many	TRBV7-9	TRBJ2-7	.	TGTGCCAGCAGCTACAGCAGTGAGGGGCGGTACGAGCAGTACTTC	CASSYSSEGRYEQYF
many	TRBV18	TRBJ2-1	.	TGTGCCAGCTCATCTAGCGTTGGCTCCTACAATGAGCAGTTCTTC	CASSSSVGSYNEQFF
many	TRBV13	TRBJ2-3	TRBD2	TGTGCCAGCAGCTTCCGGCTAGCGGGAGGGTATCCCACAGATACGCAGTATTTT	CASSFRLAGGYPTDTQYF
.	TRBV6-7	TRBJ1-4	.	TGTGCCTTCAGTTTAGGATTGCCCTTAACTAATGAAAAACTGTTTTTT	CAFSLGLPLTNEKLFF
.	TRBV5-1	TRBJ2-5	TRBD1	TGCGCCAGCAGCCAGGGGACAGGGGTCGGAGAGACCCAGTACTTC	CASSQGTGVGETQYF
many	TRBV5-1	TRBJ2-1	TRBD2	TGCGCCAGCAAGTTATGGCTAGCGGGAAGCGGCGAGCAGTTCTTC	CASKLWLAGSGEQFF
few	TRBV28	TRBJ2-5	.	TGTGCCAGCAGCCCTTCAAAGGGCCGACAGGGAGGTCATATGGCCCAGTACTTC	CASSPSKGRQGGHMAQYF
many	TRBV4-1	TRBJ2-1	.	TGCGCCAGCAGCCAAGATTCCGGACTGGCTACATATGAGCAGTTCTTC	CASSQDSGLATYEQFF
many	TRBV12-3/TRBV12-4	TRBJ1-2	.	TGTGCCAGCAGTGCTAGACAGGTCTATGGCTACACCTTC	CASSARQVYGYTF
few	TRBV12-3/TRBV12-4	TRBJ2-3	.	TGTGCCAGCAGTTTGCCTAGCGTTACGGGTGCGCAGTATTTT	CASSLPSVTGAQYF
many	TRBV5-1	TRBJ2-1	.	TGCGCCAGCGGGGTAGGGGCAGAACTCTACAATGAGCAGTTCTTC	CASGVGAELYNEQFF
many	TRBV30	TRBJ1-5	.	TGTGCCTGGAGTGTACTGCCCGGTCAGCCCCAGCATTTT	CAWSVLPGQPQHF
.	TRBV20-1	TRBJ2-1	TRBD2	TGCAGTGCCCTGACTAGCGGGGGGCGTCTCTCCTACAATGAGCAGTTCTTC	CSALTSGGRLSYNEQFF
many	TRBV29-1	TRBJ2-1	.	TGCAGCGTGGCGGTTGGTAGGTTAACTGGGAATGAGCAGTTCTTC	CSVAVGRLTGNEQFF
many	TRBV12-3/TRBV12-4	TRBJ2-7	.	TGTGCCAGCAGTTCCGGATCGCGGGGCCTCTCCTACGAGCAGTACTTC	CASSSGSRGLSYEQYF
many	TRBV5-1	TRBJ2-2	TRBD1	TGCGCCAGCAGCAACGGACAGGGTTGGGGCACCGGGGAGCTGTTTTTT	CASSNGQGWGTGELFF
many	TRBV29-1	TRBJ1-2	TRBD1	TGCAGCGTTGAGAGACAGGGAGGCCACTATGGCTACACCTTC	CSVERQGGHYGYTF
many	TRBV12-3/TRBV12-4	TRBJ2-2	TRBD2	TGTGCCAGCAGTTCGGGACTACTAAGCGGGGAGCTGTTTTTT	CASSSGLLSGELFF
few	TRBV5-1	TRBJ2-5	.	TGCGCCAGCAGCTTGTATCCGGGGACCCAGCAGACCCAGTACTTC	CASSLYPGTQQTQYF
many	TRBV29-1	TRBJ1-2	TRBD1	TGCAGCGTAACCCGGGACAGGGGGTCCGGCTACACCTTC	CSVTRDRGSGYTF
many	TRBV5-1	TRBJ2-2	.	TGCGCCAGCAGTTCATTGTCTGGCGGAAACACCGGGGAGCTGTTTTTT	CASSSLSGGNTGELFF
few	TRBV3-1	TRBJ2-3	.	TGTGCCAGCAGCCAATCAGGGGGGGGGGCAGATACGCAGTATTTT	CASSQSGGGADTQYF